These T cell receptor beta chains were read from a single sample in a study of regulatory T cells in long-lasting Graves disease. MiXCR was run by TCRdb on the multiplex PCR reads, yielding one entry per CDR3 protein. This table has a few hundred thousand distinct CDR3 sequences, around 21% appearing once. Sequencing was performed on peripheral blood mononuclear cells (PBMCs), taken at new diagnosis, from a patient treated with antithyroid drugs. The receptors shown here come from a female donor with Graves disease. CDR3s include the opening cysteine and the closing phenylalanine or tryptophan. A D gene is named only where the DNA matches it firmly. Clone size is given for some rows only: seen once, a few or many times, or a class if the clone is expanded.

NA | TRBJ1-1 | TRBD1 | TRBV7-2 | CASIDRAVTRTEAFF | TGTGCCAGCATCGACAGGGCGGTTACTCGGACTGAAGCTTTCTTT
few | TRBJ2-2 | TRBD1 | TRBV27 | CASSKTGRNTGELFF | TGTGCCAGCAGCAAGACAGGGCGGAACACCGGGGAGCTGTTTTTT
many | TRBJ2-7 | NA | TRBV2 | CASSKVIASMNEQYF | TGTGCCAGCAGTAAAGTCATAGCGAGCATGAACGAGCAGTACTTC
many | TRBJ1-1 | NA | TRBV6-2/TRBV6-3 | CASSSVGIGTEAFF | TGTGCCAGCAGTTCTGTCGGGATCGGCACTGAAGCTTTCTTT
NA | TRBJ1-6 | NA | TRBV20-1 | CSAIIGNSPLHF | TGCAGTGCTATAATTGGAAATTCACCCCTCCACTTT
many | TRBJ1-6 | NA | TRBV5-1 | CASSLLAGDDNSPLHF | TGCGCCAGCAGCTTGTTGGCAGGGGACGATAATTCACCCCTCCACTTT
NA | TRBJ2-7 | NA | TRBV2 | CASTLLEGSYEQYF | TGTGCCAGCACCCTACTTGAGGGGAGTTACGAGCAGTACTTC
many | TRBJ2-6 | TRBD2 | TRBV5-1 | CASRDARLAGPSGANVLTF | TGCGCCAGCAGGGATGCGAGACTAGCGGGACCCTCTGGGGCCAACGTCCTGACTTTC
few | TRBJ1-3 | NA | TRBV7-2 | CASSTSPGAYSGNTIYF | TGTGCCAGCAGCACCTCCCCGGGCGCTTACTCTGGAAACACCATATATTTT
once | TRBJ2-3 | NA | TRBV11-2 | CASSIRPGADTQYF | TGTGCCAGCAGCATACGCCCGGGCGCAGATACGCAGTATTTT
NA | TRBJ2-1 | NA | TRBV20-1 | CSARAPSLSLNEQFF | TGCAGTGCTAGAGCTCCTTCGCTTAGCCTCAATGAGCAGTTCTTC
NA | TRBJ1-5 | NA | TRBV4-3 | CASSQDLSRNQPQHF | TGCGCCAGCAGCCAAGACTTATCTCGCAATCAGCCCCAGCATTTT
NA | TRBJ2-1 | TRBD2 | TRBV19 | CASSAAGTSGGGEQFF | TGTGCCAGTAGTGCCGCCGGGACTAGCGGCGGAGGGGAGCAGTTCTTC
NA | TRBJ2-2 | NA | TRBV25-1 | CATRPSMNTGELFF | TGTGCCACAAGACCGAGCATGAACACCGGGGAGCTGTTTTTT
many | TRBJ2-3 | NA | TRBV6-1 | CASREANTQYF | TGTGCCAGCAGAGAAGCGAATACGCAGTATTTT
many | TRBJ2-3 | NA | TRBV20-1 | CSARDLSRSTTDTQYF | TGCAGTGCTAGAGATCTGAGCCGCAGCACCACAGATACGCAGTATTTT
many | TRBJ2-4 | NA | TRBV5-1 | CASSLGYGEDIQYF | TGCGCCAGCAGCTTGGGATATGGGGAGGACATTCAGTACTTC
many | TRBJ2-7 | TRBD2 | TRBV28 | CASSLGIAGAYEQYF | TGTGCCAGCAGTTTAGGGATAGCGGGGGCTTACGAGCAGTACTTC
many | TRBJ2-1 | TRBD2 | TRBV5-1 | CASSLGSGGRNNEQFF | TGCGCCAGCAGCTTGGGGTCCGGGGGGAGAAACAATGAGCAGTTCTTC
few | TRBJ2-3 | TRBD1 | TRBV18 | CASSLDRGGLIPADTQYF | TGTGCCAGCTCTCTCGACAGGGGAGGTCTGATCCCAGCAGATACGCAGTATTTT
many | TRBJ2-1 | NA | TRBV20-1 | CSARDWESNEQFF | TGCAGTGCTAGAGATTGGGAATCGAATGAGCAGTTCTTC
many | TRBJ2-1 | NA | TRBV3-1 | CASSQQIQGRLNEQFF | TGTGCCAGCAGCCAACAGATCCAGGGGCGACTCAATGAGCAGTTCTTC
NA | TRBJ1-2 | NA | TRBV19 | CASVGPDKVYGYTF | TGTGCCTCAGTAGGTCCGGACAAGGTCTATGGCTACACCTTC
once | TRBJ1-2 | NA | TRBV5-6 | CASSLIGANYGYTF | TGTGCCAGCAGCTTGATTGGGGCGAATTATGGCTACACCTTC
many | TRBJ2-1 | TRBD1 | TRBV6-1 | CASSEGWTGGAYNEQFF | TGTGCCAGCAGTGAGGGATGGACAGGGGGCGCTTACAATGAGCAGTTCTTC
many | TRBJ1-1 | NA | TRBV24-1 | CATSDWRNTEAFF | TGTGCCACCAGTGATTGGAGGAACACTGAAGCTTTCTTT
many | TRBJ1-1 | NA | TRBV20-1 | CSVQAQPLNTEAFF | TGCAGTGTTCAAGCACAGCCCTTGAACACTGAAGCTTTCTTT
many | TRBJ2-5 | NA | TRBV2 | CASSETYETQYF | TGTGCCAGCAGTGAAACTTATGAGACCCAGTACTTC
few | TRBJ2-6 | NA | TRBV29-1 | CRRGGANVLTF | TGCAGGAGAGGGGGGGCCAACGTCCTGACTTTC
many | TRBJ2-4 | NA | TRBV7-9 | CASSRSGSLAKNIQYF | TGTGCCAGCAGCCGCAGTGGGAGTCTGGCCAAAAACATTCAGTACTTC
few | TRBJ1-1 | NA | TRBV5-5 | CASSLEMNAEAFF | TGTGCCAGCAGCTTGGAGATGAACGCTGAAGCTTTCTTT
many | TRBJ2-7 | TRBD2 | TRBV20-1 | CSAIGPQRGTYEQYF | TGCAGTGCTATCGGCCCACAGCGGGGGACCTACGAGCAGTACTTC
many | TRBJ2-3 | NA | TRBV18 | CASSPGITDTQYF | TGTGCCAGCTCCCCGGGGATCACAGATACGCAGTATTTT
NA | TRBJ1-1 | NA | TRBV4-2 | CASSHSTNRGPGTEAFF | TGTGCCAGCAGCCACTCTACGAATCGGGGGCCAGGCACTGAAGCTTTCTTT
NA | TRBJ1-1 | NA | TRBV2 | CASSELHGNTEAFF | TGTGCCAGCAGTGAACTACACGGGAACACTGAAGCTTTCTTT
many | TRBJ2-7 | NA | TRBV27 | CASSLRSGNHEQYF | TGTGCCAGCAGTTTGCGATCAGGGAATCACGAGCAGTACTTC
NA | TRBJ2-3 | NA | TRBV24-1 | CATSGSTDTQYF | TGTGCCACCAGTGGTAGTACAGATACGCAGTATTTT
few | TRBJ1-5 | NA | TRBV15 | CATSGHPGTQHF | TGTGCCACCAGCGGTCACCCGGGTACCCAGCATTTT
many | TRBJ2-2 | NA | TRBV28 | CALGKTTGELFF | TGTGCCCTCGGCAAGACCACCGGGGAGCTGTTTTTT
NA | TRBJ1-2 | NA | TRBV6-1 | CASSESQGRGYTF | TGTGCCAGCAGTGAAAGTCAGGGGCGAGGCTACACCTTC
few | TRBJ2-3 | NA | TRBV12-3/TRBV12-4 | CASRITDTQYF | TGTGCCAGCAGAATCACAGATACGCAGTATTTT
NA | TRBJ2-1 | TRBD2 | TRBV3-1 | CASSQESTSGGSEQFF | TGTGCCAGCAGCCAAGAGTCTACTAGCGGGGGTAGTGAGCAGTTCTTC
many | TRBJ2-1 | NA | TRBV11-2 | CASSLKRYNPYNEQFF | TGTGCCAGCAGCTTGAAGCGCTATAACCCCTACAATGAGCAGTTCTTC
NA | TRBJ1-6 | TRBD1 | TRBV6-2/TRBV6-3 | CASSYVFGTGSSPLHF | TGTGCCAGCAGTTACGTCTTTGGGACAGGGAGTTCACCCCTCCACTTT